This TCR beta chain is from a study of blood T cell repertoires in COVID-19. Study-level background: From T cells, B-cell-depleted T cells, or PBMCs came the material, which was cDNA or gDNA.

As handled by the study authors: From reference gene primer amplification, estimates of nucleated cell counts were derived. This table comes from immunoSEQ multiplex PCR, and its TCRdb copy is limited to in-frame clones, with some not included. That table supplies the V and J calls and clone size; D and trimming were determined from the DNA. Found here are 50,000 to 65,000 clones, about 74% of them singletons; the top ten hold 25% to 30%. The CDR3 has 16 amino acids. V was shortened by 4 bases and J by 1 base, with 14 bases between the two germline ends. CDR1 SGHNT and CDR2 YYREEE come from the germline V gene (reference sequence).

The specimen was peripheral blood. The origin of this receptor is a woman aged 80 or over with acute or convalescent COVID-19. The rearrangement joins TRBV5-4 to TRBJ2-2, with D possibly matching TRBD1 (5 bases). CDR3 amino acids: CASSTFPRENTGELFF. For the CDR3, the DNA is TGTGCCAGCAGCACTTTTCCCAGGGAGAACACCGGGGAGCTGTTTTTT.